This T cell receptor (beta chain) comes out of a study of T cell responses to AZD1222 COVID-19 vaccine. The CDR3 spans 17 residues. The V end was cut by 5 bases, the J end by 0 bases, with 17 bases between. Germline CDR1 MNHNY, CDR2 SVGAGI (reference sequence). General study findings and limits: Unmutated regions of variants are reportedly targeted by nearly half of spike-specific TCRs.

Data came from immunoSEQ multiplex PCR; TCRdb stores just in-frame clones and leaves some out. The repertoire holds about 120,000 clones, with about 90% as singletons. A note on this clone: Its specificity is not known.

The specimen comprised peripheral blood, sampled on day 0 of AZD1222 vaccination. The V call is TRBV6-6, the J call TRBJ1-3; weak D call: TRBD1 (5 bases). The clonotype originates from an adult in good health. The CDR3 sequence is CASSQPRTLSSGNTIYF. The CDR3 DNA reads as TGTGCCAGCAGTCAACCGAGGACATTGAGCTCTGGAAACACCATATATTTT.